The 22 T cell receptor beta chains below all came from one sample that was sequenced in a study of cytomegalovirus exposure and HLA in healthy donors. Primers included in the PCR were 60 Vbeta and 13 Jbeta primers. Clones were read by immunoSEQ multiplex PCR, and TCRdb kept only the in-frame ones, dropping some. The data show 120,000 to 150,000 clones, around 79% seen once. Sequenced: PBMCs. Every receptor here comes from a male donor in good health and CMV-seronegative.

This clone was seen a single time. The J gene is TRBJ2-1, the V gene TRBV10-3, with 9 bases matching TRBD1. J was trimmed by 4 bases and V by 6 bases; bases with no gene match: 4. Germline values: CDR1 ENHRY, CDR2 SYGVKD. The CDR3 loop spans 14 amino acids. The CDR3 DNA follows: TGTGCCATCAGCGGACAGGGGCGGTACAATGAGCAGTTCTTC. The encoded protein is CAISGQGRYNEQFF.

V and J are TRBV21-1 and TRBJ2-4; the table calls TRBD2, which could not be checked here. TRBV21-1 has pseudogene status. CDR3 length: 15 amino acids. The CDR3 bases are TGTGCCAGCAGCAAAAGGCGGCCAGCCAAAAACATTCAGTACTTC. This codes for CASSKRRPAKNIQYF.

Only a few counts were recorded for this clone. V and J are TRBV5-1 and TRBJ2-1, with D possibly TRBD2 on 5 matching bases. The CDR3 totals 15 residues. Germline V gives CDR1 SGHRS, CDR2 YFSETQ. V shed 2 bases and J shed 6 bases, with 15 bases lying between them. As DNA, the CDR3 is TGCGCCAGCAGCTTACCGTCGGTCGGGGTCAATGAGCAGTTCTTC. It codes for CASSLPSVGVNEQFF.

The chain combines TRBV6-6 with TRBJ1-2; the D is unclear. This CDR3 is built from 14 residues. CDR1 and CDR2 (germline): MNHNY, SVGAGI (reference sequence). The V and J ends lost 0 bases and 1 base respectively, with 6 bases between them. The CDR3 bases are TGTGCCAGCAGTTACTCCCGGGGTAACTATGGCTACACCTTC. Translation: CASSYSRGNYGYTF.

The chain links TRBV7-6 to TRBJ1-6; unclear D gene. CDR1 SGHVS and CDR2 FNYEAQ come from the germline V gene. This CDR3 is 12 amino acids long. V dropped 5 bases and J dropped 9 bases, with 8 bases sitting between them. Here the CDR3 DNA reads TGTGCCAGCAGCGCATCGGGTTCACCCCTCCACTTT. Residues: CASSASGSPLHF.

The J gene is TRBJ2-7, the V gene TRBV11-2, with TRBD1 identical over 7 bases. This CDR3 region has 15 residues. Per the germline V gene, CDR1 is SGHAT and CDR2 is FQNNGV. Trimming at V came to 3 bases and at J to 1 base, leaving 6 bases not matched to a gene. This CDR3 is CASSFIGGISYEQYF. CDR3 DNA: TGTGCCAGCAGCTTTATAGGGGGCATTTCCTACGAGCAGTACTTC.

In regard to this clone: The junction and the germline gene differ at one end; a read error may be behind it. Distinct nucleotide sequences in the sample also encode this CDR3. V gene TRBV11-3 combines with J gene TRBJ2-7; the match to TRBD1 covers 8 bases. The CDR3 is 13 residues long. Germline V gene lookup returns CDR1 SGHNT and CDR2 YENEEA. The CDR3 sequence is CASSPLTGEKQYF. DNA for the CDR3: TGCGCCAGCAGCCCCCTGACAGGGGAGAAGCAGTACTTC.

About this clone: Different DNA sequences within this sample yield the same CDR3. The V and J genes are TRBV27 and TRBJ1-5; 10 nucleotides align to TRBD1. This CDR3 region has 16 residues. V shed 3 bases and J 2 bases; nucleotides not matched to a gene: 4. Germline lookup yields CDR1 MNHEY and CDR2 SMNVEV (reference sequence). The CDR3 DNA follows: TGTGCCAGCAGTTTGTCCGGGACAGGGGGCAATCAGCCCCAGCATTTT. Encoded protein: CASSLSGTGGNQPQHF.

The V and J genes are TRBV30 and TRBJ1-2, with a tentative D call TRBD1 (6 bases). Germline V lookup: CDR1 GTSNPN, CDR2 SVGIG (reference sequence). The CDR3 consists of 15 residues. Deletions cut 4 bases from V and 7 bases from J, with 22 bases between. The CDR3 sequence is CAWTRDIPPSGGYTF. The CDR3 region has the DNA TGTGCCTGGACCCGGGACATACCTCCATCGGGTGGCTACACCTTC.

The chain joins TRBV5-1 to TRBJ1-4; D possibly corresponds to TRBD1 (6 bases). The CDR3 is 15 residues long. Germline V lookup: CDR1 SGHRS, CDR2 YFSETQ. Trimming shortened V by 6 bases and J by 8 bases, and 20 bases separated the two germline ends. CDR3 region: CASKGNTGRVEKLFF. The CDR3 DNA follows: TGCGCCAGCAAGGGCAATACAGGGAGGGTGGAAAAACTGTTTTTT. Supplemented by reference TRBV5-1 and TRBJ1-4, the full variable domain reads KAGVTQTPRYLIKTRGQQVTLSCSPISGHRSVSWYQQTPGQGLQFLFEYFSETQRNKGNFPGRFSGRQFSNSRSEMNVSTLELGDSALYLCASKGNTGRVEKLFFGSGTQLSVL.

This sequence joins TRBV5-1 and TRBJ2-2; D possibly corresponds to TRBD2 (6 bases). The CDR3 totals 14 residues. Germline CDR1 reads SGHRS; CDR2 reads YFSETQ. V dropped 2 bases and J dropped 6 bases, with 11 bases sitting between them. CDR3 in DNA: TGCGCCAGCAGCTTAGGAGGGAGTTCCGGGGAGCTGTTTTTT. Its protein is CASSLGGSSGELFF.

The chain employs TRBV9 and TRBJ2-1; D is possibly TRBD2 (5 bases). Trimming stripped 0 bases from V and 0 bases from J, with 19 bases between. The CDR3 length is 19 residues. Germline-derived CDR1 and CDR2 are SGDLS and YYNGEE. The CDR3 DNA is TGTGCCAGCAGCGTAGACGGGGTGAGTGCAGTGGTCTCCTACAATGAGCAGTTCTTC. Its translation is CASSVDGVSAVVSYNEQFF.

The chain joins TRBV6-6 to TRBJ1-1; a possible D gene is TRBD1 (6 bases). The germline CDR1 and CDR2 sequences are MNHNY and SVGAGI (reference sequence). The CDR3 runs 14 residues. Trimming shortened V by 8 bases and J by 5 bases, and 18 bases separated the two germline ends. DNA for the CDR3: TGTGCCAGCGCCACGACGGGGGGCGGAACTGAAGCTTTCTTT. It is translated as CASATTGGGTEAFF.

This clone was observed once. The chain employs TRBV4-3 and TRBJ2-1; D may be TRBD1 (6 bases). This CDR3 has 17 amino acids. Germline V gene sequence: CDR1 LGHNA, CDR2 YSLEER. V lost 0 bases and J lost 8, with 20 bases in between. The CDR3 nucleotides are TGCGCCAGCAGCCAAGATCGCCCCAGGGGTACTGGGGATGAGCAGTTCTTC. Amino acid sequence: CASSQDRPRGTGDEQFF.

The CDR3 reads CASSPGLAGAGETQYF. In DNA, the CDR3 is TGTGCCAGCTCACCAGGACTAGCGGGAGCGGGTGAGACCCAGTACTTC. V gene TRBV18 combines with J gene TRBJ2-5; TRBD2 matches at 13 bases. Trimming removed 2 bases from V and 5 bases from J; junction bases left unmatched: 5. The germline V gene encodes CDR1 KGHSH and CDR2 LQKENI. The CDR3 runs to 16 residues.

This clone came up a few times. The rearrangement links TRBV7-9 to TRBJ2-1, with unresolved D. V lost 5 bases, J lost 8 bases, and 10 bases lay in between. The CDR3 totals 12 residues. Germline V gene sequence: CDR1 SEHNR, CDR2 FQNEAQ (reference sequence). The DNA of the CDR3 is TGTGCCAGCAGCCGACCCCAGGATGAGCAGTTCTTC. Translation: CASSRPQDEQFF.

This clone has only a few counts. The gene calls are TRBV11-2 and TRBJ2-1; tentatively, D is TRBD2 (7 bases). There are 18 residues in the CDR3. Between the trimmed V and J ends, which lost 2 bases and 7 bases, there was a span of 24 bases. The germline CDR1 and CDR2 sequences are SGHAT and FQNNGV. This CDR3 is CASSLPHGNAGAGNEQFF. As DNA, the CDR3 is TGTGCCAGCAGCTTACCCCACGGGAACGCGGGGGCGGGAAATGAGCAGTTCTTC.

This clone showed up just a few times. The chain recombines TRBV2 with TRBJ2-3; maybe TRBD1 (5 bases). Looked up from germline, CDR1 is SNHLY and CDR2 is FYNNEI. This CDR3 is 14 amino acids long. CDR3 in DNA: TGTGCTCTGCGTAGGGGTTCACTCACAGATACGCAGTATTTT. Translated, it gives CALRRGSLTDTQYF.

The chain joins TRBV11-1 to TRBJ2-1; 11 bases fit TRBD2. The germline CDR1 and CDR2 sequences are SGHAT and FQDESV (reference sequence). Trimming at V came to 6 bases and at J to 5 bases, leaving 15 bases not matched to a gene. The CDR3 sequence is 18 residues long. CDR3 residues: CASSPKGTLGLADNEQFF. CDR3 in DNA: TGTGCCAGCAGTCCGAAGGGGACGTTGGGACTAGCGGACAATGAGCAGTTCTTC.

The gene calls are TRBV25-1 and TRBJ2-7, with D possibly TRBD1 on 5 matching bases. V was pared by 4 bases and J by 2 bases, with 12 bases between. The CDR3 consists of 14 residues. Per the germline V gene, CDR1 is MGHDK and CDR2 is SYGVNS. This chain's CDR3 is CASSGSTEAYEQYF. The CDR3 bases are TGTGCCAGCAGTGGATCGACAGAAGCCTACGAGCAGTACTTC.

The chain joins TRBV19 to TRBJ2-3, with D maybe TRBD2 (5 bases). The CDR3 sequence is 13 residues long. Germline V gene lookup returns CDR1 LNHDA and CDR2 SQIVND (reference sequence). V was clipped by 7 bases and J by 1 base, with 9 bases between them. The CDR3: CASNGLRTDTQYF. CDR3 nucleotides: TGTGCCAGTAACGGACTTCGCACAGATACGCAGTATTTT.

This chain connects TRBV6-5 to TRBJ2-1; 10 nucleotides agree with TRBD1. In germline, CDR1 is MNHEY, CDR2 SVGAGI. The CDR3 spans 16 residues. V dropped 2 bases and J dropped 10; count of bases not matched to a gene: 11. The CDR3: CASSYGGTGVRMEQFF. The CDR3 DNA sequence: TGTGCCAGCAGTTACGGGGGGACAGGGGTCCGGATGGAGCAGTTCTTC.